Listed here are 20 T cell receptor beta chains from one sample, sequenced in a study of cytomegalovirus exposure and HLA in healthy donors. Amplification used 60 Vbeta primers and 13 Jbeta primers. Method: immunoSEQ multiplex PCR; TCRdb's copy keeps in-frame clones and lacks some. Among about 82,000 clones listed, about four fifths were seen once. What was sequenced was PBMCs. These receptors were taken from a male donor in good health and CMV-seropositive.

The V gene is TRBV6-1, the J gene TRBJ1-2; D remains ambiguous. The CDR3 sequence is 12 residues long. Trimming removed 2 bases from V and 12 bases from J, with 13 bases in between. The germline gives CDR1 MNHNS, CDR2 SASEGT. In nucleotides, the CDR3 is TGTGCCAGCAGTGAATTAGTGATCTCCAACACCTTC. Translating it yields CASSELVISNTF.

This clone was seen more than once but under ten times. This sequence joins TRBV4-1 and TRBJ2-7, with TRBD1 matching 8 bases. Trimming cost V 1 base and J 6 bases; bases outside gene matches: 8. The CDR3 runs 15 residues. Germline CDR1 reads MGHRA; CDR2 reads YSYEKL. CDR3 residues: CASSQAPRQGREQYF. CDR3 nucleotide sequence: TGCGCCAGCAGCCAAGCACCCCGACAGGGGCGCGAGCAGTACTTC.

The chain couples TRBV7-8 to TRBJ1-1; D gene uncertain. Trimming pared 0 bases from V and 4 bases from J, leaving 9 bases between. This CDR3 has 14 residues. From germline, CDR1 is SGHVS and CDR2 FQNEAQ. The CDR3 bases are TGTGCCAGCAGCTTAGCCCCTGGTAGCACTGAAGCTTTCTTT. Amino acid sequence: CASSLAPGSTEAFF.

The chain couples TRBV4-1 to TRBJ1-5, with 8 bases aligning to TRBD1. Germline-derived CDR1 and CDR2 are MGHRA and YSYEKL. V trimming: 0 bases; J trimming: 6 bases; junction bases outside the gene matches: 7. The CDR3 covers 16 residues. CDR3: CASSQDQQGVGQPQHF. CDR3 DNA sequence: TGCGCCAGCAGCCAAGATCAACAGGGGGTAGGTCAGCCCCAGCATTTT.

This chain joins TRBV13 and TRBJ1-3, with D unresolved. The CDR3 sequence is 15 residues long. Trimming took 0 bases from V and 2 from J, leaving 8 bases between them. Germline V CDR1 and CDR2: PRHDT, FYEKMQ (reference sequence). The CDR3 region is CASSLGQHTGNTIYF. CDR3 coding DNA: TGTGCCAGCAGCTTAGGCCAACATACTGGAAACACCATATATTTT.

The rearrangement links TRBV7-2 to TRBJ2-5, with 12 bases that match TRBD2. This CDR3 has 16 amino acids. CDR1 and CDR2 (germline): SGHTA, FQGNSA. J lost 5 bases, V lost 3 bases, and 7 bases had no gene match. The CDR3 bases are TGTGCCAGCAGCTTGGAGACTAGCGGGAGAGGTGAGACCCAGTACTTC. Translating it yields CASSLETSGRGETQYF.

In its sample, this clone was seen once. The rearrangement links TRBV18 to TRBJ1-1; D is unclear. The CDR3 spans 13 residues. Trimming pared 4 bases from V and 3 bases from J, leaving 9 bases between. Germline CDR1 is KGHSH and CDR2 is LQKENI. CDR3 loop: CASSRRVDTEAFF. The CDR3, as DNA: TGTGCCAGCTCACGACGGGTGGACACTGAAGCTTTCTTT.

V is TRBV9 and J is TRBJ2-5, with D hard to call. This CDR3 contains 13 residues. Trimming took 4 bases from V and 5 from J, leaving 12 bases between them. CDR1 and CDR2 from the germline V gene are SGDLS and YYNGEE. The CDR3 DNA is TGTGCCAGCAGCCTTACCCCCGGTGAGACCCAGTACTTC. Its translation: CASSLTPGETQYF.

The V call is TRBV5-4, the J call TRBJ1-3, with D possibly being TRBD1 (6 bases). The CDR3 runs to 14 residues. Per germline, CDR1 SGHNT and CDR2 YYREEE (reference sequence). Trimming left V 5 bases short and J 0 bases short, with 9 bases between. The CDR3 nucleotides are TGTGCCAGCAGGCCGGACAGCTCTGGAAACACCATATATTTT. Its translation is CASRPDSSGNTIYF.

DNA for the CDR3: TGTGCCAGCAGTCCCTGGGCAGGGTCCCACGAGCAGTACTTC. Its translation: CASSPWAGSHEQYF. The V call is TRBV6-5, the J call TRBJ2-7; the D gene is possibly TRBD1 (5 bases). Trimming removed 5 bases at V and 5 bases at J, with 16 bases between. Germline V CDR1 and CDR2: MNHEY, SVGAGI. This CDR3 is 14 amino acids long.

The chain recombines TRBV7-9 with TRBJ2-6; D possibly corresponds to TRBD1 (6 bases). The germline gives CDR1 SEHNR, CDR2 FQNEAQ (reference sequence). The V and J ends lost 4 bases and 0 bases respectively, with 13 bases between them. This CDR3 is built from 17 residues. The CDR3 protein is CASSWGRLSSGANVLTF. CDR3 DNA: TGTGCCAGCAGCTGGGGGCGTTTGAGCTCTGGGGCCAACGTCCTGACTTTC.

This sequence joins TRBV9 and TRBJ2-1, with 7 bases identical to TRBD2. The CDR3 is 17 amino acids. The germline CDR1 and CDR2 sequences are SGDLS and YYNGEE. The trim removed 0 bases at V and 6 bases at J, leaving 12 bases unmatched. The CDR3 nucleotides are TGTGCCAGCAGCGTAGCTGGGAGGGGTGGGCGTCTCAATGAGCAGTTCTTC. It yields the protein CASSVAGRGGRLNEQFF.

The chain joins TRBV10-3 to TRBJ1-5; no reliable D call. The CDR3 spans 12 residues. The V end was cut by 11 bases, the J end by 1 base, with 9 bases between. Germline V gives CDR1 ENHRY, CDR2 SYGVKD. CDR3: CAARSSNQPQHF. The CDR3 coding sequence is TGTGCCGCTCGGTCGAGCAATCAGCCCCAGCATTTT.

V usage is TRBV7-2 and J usage is TRBJ2-7; TRBD1 matches 7 bases. Germline CDR1 reads SGHTA; CDR2 reads FQGNSA. This CDR3 contains 15 residues. Germline trimming cut 7 bases from V and 6 bases from J; bases unmatched to any gene: 15. The chain's CDR3 is CASKSFGQGDREQYF. The CDR3 region has the DNA TGTGCCAGCAAATCATTCGGGCAGGGGGATCGCGAGCAGTACTTC.

The chain combines TRBV11-2 with TRBJ2-3; 10 nucleotides align to TRBD2. Germline CDR1 is SGHAT and CDR2 is FQNNGV. V was pared by 3 bases and J by 7 bases, with 10 bases of the junction left unmatched. The CDR3 covers 16 residues. The CDR3, as DNA: TGTGCCAGCAGCTTTGGGAAGCGGGAGGGCCTATATACGCAGTATTTT. It codes for CASSFGKREGLYTQYF.

The genes are TRBV4-2 and TRBJ2-5; 8 bases line up with TRBD2. The J call may be incorrect, as the DNA end agrees better with TRBJ2-7. Germline V gives CDR1 LGHNA, CDR2 YNFKEQ. CDR3 length: 16 amino acids. The CDR3 sequence: CASSQDDGRAIYEQYF. CDR3 in DNA: TGTGCCAGCAGCCAAGACGACGGGAGGGCTATTTACGAGCAGTACTTC.

V usage is TRBV6-5 and J usage is TRBJ2-1, with D perhaps matching TRBD2 (6 bases). Trimming removed 0 bases at V and 2 bases at J, with 8 bases between. Germline-derived CDR1 and CDR2 are MNHEY and SVGAGI. The CDR3 has 15 amino acids. The CDR3 bases are TGTGCCAGCAGTTACTCGGCTAGCGCCTACAATGAGCAGTTCTTC. Translation gives CASSYSASAYNEQFF.

The V and J genes are TRBV21-1 and TRBJ2-1; TRBD1, the table's D call, was not compared with the DNA. TRBV21-1 constitutes a pseudogene. The CDR3 length is 18 residues. CDR3 sequence reads: CASSKGKTGQPRDNEQFF. Here the CDR3 DNA reads TGTGCCAGCAGCAAGGGAAAAACGGGACAGCCCAGGGACAATGAGCAGTTCTTC.

This clone appeared once. The chain joins TRBV5-1 to TRBJ2-5; 10 bases fit TRBD1. The CDR3 spans 17 residues. Per germline, CDR1 SGHRS and CDR2 YFSETQ. V lost 0 bases to trimming and J lost 2 bases; unmatched junction nucleotides: 7. CDR3 sequence (DNA): TGCGCCAGCAGCTTGGGACAGGGGGCGCCCCATCAAGAGACCCAGTACTTC. It encodes CASSLGQGAPHQETQYF.

This chain links TRBV10-3 with TRBJ1-3, with D possibly matching TRBD1 (6 bases). This CDR3 is 15 amino acids long. Germline loops: CDR1 ENHRY, CDR2 SYGVKD. V gave up 8 bases and J gave up 5 bases, with 19 bases separating them. This chain's CDR3 is CAISGTNSTRNTIYF. CDR3 nucleotides: TGTGCCATCTCTGGGACAAACTCGACCAGAAACACCATATATTTT.